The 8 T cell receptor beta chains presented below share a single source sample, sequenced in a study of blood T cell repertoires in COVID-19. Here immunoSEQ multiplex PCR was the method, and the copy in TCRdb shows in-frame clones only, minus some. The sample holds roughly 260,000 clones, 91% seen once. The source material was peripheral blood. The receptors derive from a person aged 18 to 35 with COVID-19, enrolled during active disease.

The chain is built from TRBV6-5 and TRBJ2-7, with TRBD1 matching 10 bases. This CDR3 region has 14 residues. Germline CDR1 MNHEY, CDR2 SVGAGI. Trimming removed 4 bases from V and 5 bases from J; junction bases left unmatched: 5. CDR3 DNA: TGTGCCAGCAGTTCGGGACAGGGGTTCGACGAGCAGTACTTC. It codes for CASSSGQGFDEQYF.

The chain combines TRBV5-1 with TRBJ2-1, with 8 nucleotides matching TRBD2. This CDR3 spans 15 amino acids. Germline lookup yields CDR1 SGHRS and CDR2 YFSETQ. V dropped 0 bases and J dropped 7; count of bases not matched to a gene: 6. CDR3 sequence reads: CASSLAGTRSNEQFF. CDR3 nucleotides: TGCGCCAGCAGCTTGGCCGGGACTAGGTCAAATGAGCAGTTCTTC.

The DNA for the CDR3 is TGTGCCAGCAGTTCCCCAGGGGACAATCAGCCCCAGCATTTT. Amino acids: CASSSPGDNQPQHF. This chain links TRBV6-5 with TRBJ1-5; a possible D gene is TRBD1 (6 bases). The germline gives CDR1 MNHEY, CDR2 SVGAGI. Trimming cost V 4 bases and J 3 bases, with 10 bases left between them. The CDR3 loop spans 14 amino acids.

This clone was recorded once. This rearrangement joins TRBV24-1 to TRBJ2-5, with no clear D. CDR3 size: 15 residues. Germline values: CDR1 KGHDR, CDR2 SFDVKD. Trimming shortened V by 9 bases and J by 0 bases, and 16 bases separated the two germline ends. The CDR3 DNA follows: TGTGCCACCCCGGAATGGAGCCGGAACCAAGAGACCCAGTACTTC. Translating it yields CATPEWSRNQETQYF.

In DNA, the CDR3 is TGTGCCAGCAGCTACGGGGGCACCGGGGAGCTGTTTTTT. Amino acids: CASSYGGTGELFF. The chain uses TRBV5-6 and TRBJ2-2; a weak D match, TRBD2 (6 bases). Trimming shortened V by 3 bases and J by 4 bases, and 7 bases separated the two germline ends. The CDR3 extends over 13 amino acids. Germline CDR1 is SGHDT and CDR2 is YYEEEE. Full variable domain (missing parts from reference TRBV5-6 and TRBJ2-2): DAGVTQSPTHLIKTRGQQVTLRCSPKSGHDTVSWYQQALGQGPQFIFQYYEEEERQRGNFPDRFSGHQFPNYSSELNVNALLLGDSALYLCASSYGGTGELFFGEGSRLTVL.

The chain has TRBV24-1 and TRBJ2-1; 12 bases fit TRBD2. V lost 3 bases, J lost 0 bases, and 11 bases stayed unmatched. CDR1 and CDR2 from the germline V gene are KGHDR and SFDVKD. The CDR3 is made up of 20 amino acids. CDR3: CATSDQGLAGTKSSYNEQFF. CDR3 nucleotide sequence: TGTGCCACCAGTGATCAAGGACTAGCGGGAACCAAAAGCTCCTACAATGAGCAGTTCTTC.

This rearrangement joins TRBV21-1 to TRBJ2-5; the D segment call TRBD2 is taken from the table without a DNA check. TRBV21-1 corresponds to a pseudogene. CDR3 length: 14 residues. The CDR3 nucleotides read TGTGCCAGCAGACAAGCGGATAACCAAGAGACCCAGTACTTC. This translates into CASRQADNQETQYF.

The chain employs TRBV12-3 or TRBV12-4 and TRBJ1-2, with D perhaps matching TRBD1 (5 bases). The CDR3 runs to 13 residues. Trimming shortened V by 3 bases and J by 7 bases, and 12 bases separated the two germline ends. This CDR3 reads CASSFSKGVGYTF. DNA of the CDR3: TGTGCCAGCAGTTTTTCGAAAGGGGTTGGCTACACCTTC.